The sequence of this T cell receptor beta chain was determined in a study of cytomegalovirus exposure and HLA in healthy donors. V dropped 3 bases and J dropped 1 base, with 16 bases sitting between them. CDR1 and CDR2 from the germline V gene are GTSNPN and SVGIG (reference sequence). The CDR3 covers 16 residues. The PCR contained 60 Vbeta and 13 Jbeta primers. The protocol was immunoSEQ multiplex PCR, while the TCRdb copy is restricted to in-frame clones and leaves out a portion. The sample lists approximately 120,000 clones, 73% occurring once. This sequence joins TRBV30 and TRBJ2-1; a possible D gene is TRBD2 (6 bases). The TCR sequence derives from a man aged 55 to 70 in good health and CMV-seropositive. Input material: PBMCs. The CDR3 bases are TGTGCCTGGAGCCCCTTAGGGGCGGGATCCTACAATGAGCAGTTCTTC. This codes for CAWSPLGAGSYNEQFF.